This T cell receptor beta chain was documented in a study of T-cell memory formation after mild COVID-19. Broader study findings: CD4+ clones that contracted lay mainly in CM and EM; CD8+ ones lay in EMRA. Cross-reactive memory appears to have joined, as suggested by some responding clones showing up in pre-infection memory.

The 5'RACE method, run with constant-segment primers, produced TCR alpha and TCR beta cDNA libraries (carrying sample barcodes and UMIs). TCRdb analysed the 5' RACE reads with MiXCR anew, one entry per CDR3 protein. In the table there are about 540,000 distinct CDR3 sequences, roughly 20% of which are singletons. The CDR3 totals 17 residues. V lost 6 bases to trimming and J lost 0 bases; unmatched junction nucleotides: 13. The V gene's germline CDR1 is MNHEY and CDR2 SVGAGI. Regarding this clonotype: Its antigen is not identified.

The rearrangement links TRBV6-5 to TRBJ1-2; 7 nucleotides match TRBD1. The sequenced material came from PBMCs or a T cell subset sorted from them (not recorded which). This clonotype was obtained from an adult woman who had mild COVID-19 (a few samples of this study predate the infection). Cell type and time point are not known. CDR3: CASRRGFKQGSNYGYTF. The CDR3 region has the DNA TGTGCCAGCAGACGCGGTTTCAAACAGGGGTCTAACTATGGCTACACCTTC.